This TCR beta chain is from a study of blood T cell repertoires in COVID-19. Study summary: The United States, Italy and Spain supplied acute and convalescent COVID-19 samples. The cDNA or gDNA used as material had been derived from T cells, B-cell-depleted T cells, or PBMCs.

The CDR3 sequence is 18 residues long. Cohorts were based on clinical histories the participants reported. The authors' processing: Amplification of reference gene primers was used by the study to estimate nucleated cell counts. TCRdb's copy holds only in-frame clones and misses some; the assay was immunoSEQ multiplex PCR. V, J and clone size reflect that table, while D and trimming were determined from the DNA. The sample has hundreds of thousands of clones; roughly 89% are singletons. V is TRBV1 and J is TRBJ1-5. TRBV1 is recorded as a pseudogene. Sequencing used PBMCs or T cells enriched from blood (not recorded which). The source is a woman aged 18 to 35 with acute COVID-19. Here the CDR3 DNA reads TGCACCAGCAGCCGGGGGGGACCGTTACGCCTTCCGGTTCAGCCCCAGCATTTT. Translating gives CTSSRGGPLRLPVQPQHF.